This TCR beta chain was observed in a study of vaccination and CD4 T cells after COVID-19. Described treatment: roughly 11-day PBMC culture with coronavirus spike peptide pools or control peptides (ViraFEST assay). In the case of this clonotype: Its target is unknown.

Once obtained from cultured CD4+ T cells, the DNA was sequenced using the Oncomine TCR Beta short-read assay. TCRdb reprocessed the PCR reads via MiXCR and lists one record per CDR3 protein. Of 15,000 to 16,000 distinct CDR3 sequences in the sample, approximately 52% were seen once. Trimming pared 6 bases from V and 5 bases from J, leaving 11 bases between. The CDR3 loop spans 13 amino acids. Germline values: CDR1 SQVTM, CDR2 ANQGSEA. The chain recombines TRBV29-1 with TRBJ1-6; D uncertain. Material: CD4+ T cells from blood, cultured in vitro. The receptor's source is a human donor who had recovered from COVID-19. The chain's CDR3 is CSVKGTDNSPLHF. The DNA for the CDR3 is TGCAGCGTGAAGGGTACAGATAATTCACCCCTCCACTTT.